Listed here are 7 T cell receptor beta chains from one sample, sequenced in a study of control samples from healthy donors and cancer patients. Clones were sequenced by immunoSEQ multiplex PCR, and TCRdb holds only the in-frame ones, with some missing. Found here are 50,000 or so clones, about 80% of them singletons; the top ten hold roughly 9.1%. Sequences were obtained from blood. These receptor sequences come from a man between 70 and 80 years old in good health.

This chain uses TRBV11-2 with TRBJ2-3; D might be TRBD2 (5 bases). Deletions cut 2 bases from V and 2 bases from J, with 11 bases between. This CDR3 has 15 amino acids. Per the germline V gene, CDR1 is SGHAT and CDR2 is FQNNGV. The CDR3 spells CASSLPQTNTDTQYF. CDR3 sequence (DNA): TGTGCCAGCAGCTTACCACAGACTAACACAGATACGCAGTATTTT.

V gene TRBV2 combines with J gene TRBJ1-5; 7 bases are a match to TRBD1. The CDR3 runs to 17 residues. Per the germline V gene, CDR1 is SNHLY and CDR2 is FYNNEI. J gave up 3 bases and V 6 bases, and 14 bases lay outside the gene matches. The CDR3 reads CASRAHQGGSFNQPQHF. CDR3 bases: TGTGCCAGCAGGGCGCACCAGGGGGGGTCTTTCAATCAGCCCCAGCATTTT.

This clone was observed once. The V call is TRBV29-1, the J call TRBJ1-2; perhaps TRBD1 as D (5 bases). Germline V gives CDR1 SQVTM, CDR2 ANQGSEA. CDR3 length: 14 amino acids. V dropped 0 bases and J dropped 2 bases, with 10 bases sitting between them. In DNA, the CDR3 is TGCAGCGTTGAAGATCGGTGGACAAACTATGGCTACACCTTC. Its protein product is CSVEDRWTNYGYTF.

The V call is TRBV15, the J call TRBJ1-5; no reliable D call. Deletions cut 1 base from V and 6 bases from J, with 10 bases between. The CDR3 is 14 amino acids. Germline V gene sequence: CDR1 LNHNV, CDR2 YYDKDF (reference sequence). In DNA, the CDR3 is TGTGCCACCAGCAGAGGGGAGAGTGGTCAGCCCCAGCATTTT. Translated: CATSRGESGQPQHF.

The chain employs TRBV9 and TRBJ1-1, with D unresolved. Looked up from germline, CDR1 is SGDLS and CDR2 is YYNGEE. The CDR3 has 16 amino acids. Trimming removed 0 bases from V and 1 base from J, with 13 bases in between. CDR3 in amino acids: CASSVVGGQANTEAFF. The CDR3 DNA sequence: TGTGCCAGCAGCGTAGTTGGAGGGCAGGCGAACACTGAAGCTTTCTTT.

This clone was seen a handful of times. The chain links TRBV5-1 to TRBJ2-3, with a possible D match to TRBD1 (5 bases). V lost 5 bases, J lost 4 bases, and 20 bases lay in between. CDR1 and CDR2 from the germline V gene are SGHRS and YFSETQ. CDR3 length: 16 residues. This CDR3 is CASRDGLDVGADTQYF. The CDR3 coding sequence is TGCGCCAGCAGGGACGGCCTCGACGTAGGGGCAGATACGCAGTATTTT.

This clone showed up just once. The chain carries TRBV11-2 and TRBJ1-3; D might be TRBD1 (5 bases). Between the trimmed V and J ends, which lost 6 bases and 8 bases, there was a span of 20 bases. Germline V gene sequence: CDR1 SGHAT, CDR2 FQNNGV. This CDR3 is built from 15 residues. CDR3 DNA sequence: TGTGCCAGCAGTCCCATCAGGTCAGGGAGGCACACCATATATTTT. Translating gives CASSPIRSGRHTIYF. Supplemented by reference TRBV11-2 and TRBJ1-3, the full variable domain reads EAGVAQSPRYKIIEKRQSVAFWCNPISGHATLYWYQQILGQGPKLLIQFQNNGVVDDSQLPKDRFSAERLKGVDSTLKIQPAKLEDSAVYLCASSPIRSGRHTIYFGEGSWLTVV.